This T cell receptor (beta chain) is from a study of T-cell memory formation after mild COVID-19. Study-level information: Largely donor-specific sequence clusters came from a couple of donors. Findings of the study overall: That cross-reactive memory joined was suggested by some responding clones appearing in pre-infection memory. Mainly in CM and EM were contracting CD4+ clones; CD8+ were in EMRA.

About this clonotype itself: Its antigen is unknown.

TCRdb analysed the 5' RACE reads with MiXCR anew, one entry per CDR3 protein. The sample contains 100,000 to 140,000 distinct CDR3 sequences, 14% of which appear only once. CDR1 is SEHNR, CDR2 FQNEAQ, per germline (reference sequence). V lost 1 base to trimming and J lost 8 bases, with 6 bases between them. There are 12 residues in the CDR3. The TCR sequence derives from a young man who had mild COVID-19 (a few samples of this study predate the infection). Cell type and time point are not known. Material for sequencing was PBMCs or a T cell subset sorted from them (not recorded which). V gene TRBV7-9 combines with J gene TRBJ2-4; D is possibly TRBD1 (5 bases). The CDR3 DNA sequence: TGTGCCAGCAGCTTAGACAGGCACATTCAGTACTTC. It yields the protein CASSLDRHIQYF.